This T cell receptor (beta chain) was obtained from a study of blood T cells in healthy people across ages. Study results and limitations: Samples with more naive T cells showed higher observed beta diversity. There were more naive CD4+ cells and higher diversity in long-lived donors than in aged donors.

The use of a sample-barcoded 5' primer and a J-beta primer mix characterized a second PCR of about 6 to 12 cycles. TCRdb re-derived calls from the 5' RACE reads in MiXCR, one entry per CDR3 protein. The table records some 1.4 million distinct CDR3 sequences, approximately 42% of them present only once. Notes on this clonotype: Antigen unknown.

The CDR3 is 17 amino acids. CDR1 MGHRA and CDR2 YSYEKL come from the germline V gene. V lost 4 bases to trimming and J lost 3 bases, with 18 bases between them. This receptor was obtained from a woman between 18 and 29 years old in good health. Sequencing was carried out using blood. The chain joins TRBV4-1 to TRBJ1-4, with D possibly being TRBD1 (6 bases). The CDR3 here is CASSPGQRPSPNEKLFF. CDR3 in DNA: TGCGCCAGCAGCCCAGGACAGAGGCCCAGCCCTAATGAAAAACTGTTTTTT.